This T cell receptor (beta chain) was obtained from a study of CD8 T cells in ankylosing spondylitis. Findings of the study overall: Some motif variants were previously reported in reactive arthritis synovial fluid and blood. Seemingly distinctive of ankylosing spondylitis blood was a TCR beta motif formed by eight highly homologous variants. Disease-linked clones reportedly showed significant enrichment in matched ankylosing spondylitis synovial fluid.

Remarks on this clonotype: Its cognate antigen is unknown.

Quantitative barcoded 5'-RACE was used to prepare TCR beta libraries. TCRdb itself ran the 5' RACE reads through MiXCR, one entry per CDR3 protein. The sample consists of hundreds of thousands of distinct CDR3 sequences, around 19% of them appearing once. The CDR3 totals 17 residues. Germline V gene data show CDR1 as SGDLS and CDR2 as YYNGEE. Trimming took 3 bases from V and 1 from J, leaving 17 bases between them. This TCR was sampled from a male donor with ankylosing spondylitis. The chain employs TRBV9 and TRBJ2-1; D is possibly TRBD2 (6 bases). The specimen sequenced was blood, either unsorted or a sorted T cell fraction (not recorded which). The chain's CDR3 is CASSGPLASTSYNEQFF. As DNA, the CDR3 is TGTGCCAGCAGCGGCCCGCTAGCGTCAACGTCCTACAATGAGCAGTTCTTC.